This T cell receptor (beta chain) is from a study of CD8 T cells in ankylosing spondylitis. Study conclusions and caveats: A TCR beta motif of roughly 8 highly homologous variants appeared characteristic of ankylosing spondylitis blood.

Concerning this clonotype itself: Its target is not known.

TCRdb re-called the 5' RACE reads with MiXCR, one entry per CDR3 protein. The repertoire holds 300,000 to 350,000 distinct CDR3 sequences, 11% seen once, with roughly 9% in the top ten. CDR3 length: 12 residues. Germline assignment: CDR1 DFQATT and CDR2 SNEGSKA (reference sequence). V shed 6 bases and J shed 11 bases, with 19 bases lying between them. The sequenced sample consisted of blood, either unsorted or a sorted T cell fraction (not recorded which). The chain carries TRBV20-1 and TRBJ2-5; the D gene could be TRBD1 or TRBD2 (5 bases each). This clonotype was sampled from a female donor with ankylosing spondylitis or in good health (not recorded which). In nucleotides, the CDR3 is TGCAGTGCCACCGGGGCCCTGAGGGAGCAGTACTTC. It is translated as CSATGALREQYF.